This T cell receptor beta chain was documented in a study of blood T cell repertoires in COVID-19. The overall study: Acute and convalescent COVID-19 samples came from the United States, Italy and Spain. In each case, the material was cDNA or gDNA derived from T cells, B-cell-depleted T cells, or PBMCs.

Per the original data handling: From reference gene primer amplification, estimates of nucleated cell counts were derived. Measured with immunoSEQ multiplex PCR; TCRdb has only the in-frame clones, and not every one. The DNA was the basis for D and trimming; V, J and clone size are from that table. The sample contains about 56,000 clones, 89% of which appear only once. This CDR3 has 13 residues. In germline, CDR1 is SGDLS, CDR2 YYNGEE. The ends were cut back, 10 bases at V and 4 bases at J, with 14 bases in the middle. Recruited during active infection, patients (from Seattle) were subsequently followed longitudinally.

This chain connects TRBV9 to TRBJ1-4; D gene unclear. This clonotype originated in a woman aged 60 to 75 with COVID-19, enrolled during active disease. Sequenced: peripheral blood. The CDR3 DNA reads as TGTGCCCTCCGGTGGAGGATTAATGAAAAACTGTTTTTT. Translation gives CALRWRINEKLFF.